This T cell receptor beta chain appears in the sequencing data of a study of shared clonotypes between healthy human individuals. Germline V gene lookup returns CDR1 SGDLS and CDR2 YYNGEE. The CDR3 consists of 15 residues. Trimming left V 0 bases short and J 1 base short, with 10 bases between. Per the study methods: ImmunoSEQ only sent back junction sequences with no quality scores, so filtering was done differently. Sequencing was performed with immunoSEQ multiplex PCR; in TCRdb, only in-frame clones are kept and a portion is missing. From that table come the V and J calls and clone size; the DNA was used to work out D and trimming. The sample records some 1,100,000 clones, more than 75% being singletons. Study-wide results and caveats: Researchers sampled blood only, noting tissue repertoires likely differ. Generation probabilities were higher for clonotypes shared across all four sorted-subset donors than for unshared ones.

About this clone itself: Its antigen is unidentified.

The sequenced sample was memory CD4+ T cells from PBMCs. Subset meaning: CD45RA-negative fraction. The source is a man aged 18 to 35 in good health. Some clones in this sample may be carry-over from other donors' samples. The chain recombines TRBV9 with TRBJ1-1; D is possibly TRBD1 (6 bases). The CDR3 bases are TGTGCCAGCAGCGTAGCCGGCAGGGGGAACACTGAAGCTTTCTTT. Translation gives CASSVAGRGNTEAFF.